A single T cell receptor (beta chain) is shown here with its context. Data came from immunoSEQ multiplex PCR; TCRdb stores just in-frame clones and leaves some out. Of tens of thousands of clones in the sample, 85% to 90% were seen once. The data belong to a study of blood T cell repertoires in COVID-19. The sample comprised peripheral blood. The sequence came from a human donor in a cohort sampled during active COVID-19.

For the CDR3, the DNA is TGTGCCTGGCTACTAGCGGGAGGGCGGGAGCTGTTTTTT. Translating it yields CAWLLAGGRELFF. The chain has TRBV30 and TRBJ2-2, with 13 positions matching TRBD2. Germline loops: CDR1 GTSNPN, CDR2 SVGIG (reference sequence). The CDR3 is 13 residues long. V dropped 5 bases and J dropped 9; count of bases not matched to a gene: 3.